The 15 T cell receptor beta chains presented below share a single source sample, sequenced in a study of cytomegalovirus exposure and HLA in healthy donors. Sequencing was performed with immunoSEQ multiplex PCR; in TCRdb, only in-frame clones are kept and a portion is missing. The sample holds about 130,000 clones; approximately 89% are singletons and the top ten take around 3.4%. The specimen sequenced was PBMCs. The source is a man aged 25-45 years in good health and CMV-seronegative.

The chain joins TRBV18 to TRBJ2-1; 10 bases map to TRBD1. CDR1 and CDR2 (germline): KGHSH, LQKENI. The CDR3 has 14 residues. The V segment lost 6 bases and the J segment 7 bases; nucleotides outside the gene matches: 6. The CDR3 DNA follows: TGTGCCAGCTCCCCCCGGACAGGGGGGAATGAGCAGTTCTTC. It is translated as CASSPRTGGNEQFF.

The chain recombines TRBV7-6 with TRBJ2-1, with TRBD2 matching 8 bases. This CDR3 has 13 residues. The V gene's germline CDR1 is SGHVS and CDR2 FNYEAQ. V shed 5 bases and J 8 bases; nucleotides not matched to a gene: 5. The CDR3 reads CASSPGLADEQFF. In nucleotides, the CDR3 is TGTGCCAGCAGCCCAGGACTAGCCGATGAGCAGTTCTTC.

The V call is TRBV7-2, the J call TRBJ2-7; D unresolved. There are 14 residues in the CDR3. Trimming stripped 1 base from V and 2 bases from J, with 9 bases between. Per germline, CDR1 SGHTA and CDR2 FQGNSA. Here the CDR3 DNA reads TGTGCCAGCAGCTTAGTGGTGCAGACCTACGAGCAGTACTTC. Translated, it gives CASSLVVQTYEQYF.

The V and J genes are TRBV5-6 and TRBJ2-7; weak D call: TRBD1 (5 bases). CDR1 is SGHDT, CDR2 YYEEEE, per germline. V lost 3 bases and J 7 bases, leaving 8 bases between the germline ends. The CDR3 consists of 11 residues. CDR3 sequence (DNA): TGTGCCAGCAGCTCGTGGACAGAGCAGTACTTC. Its protein product is CASSSWTEQYF. The variable domain in full, completed from reference TRBV5-6 and TRBJ2-7, reads DAGVTQSPTHLIKTRGQQVTLRCSPKSGHDTVSWYQQALGQGPQFIFQYYEEEERQRGNFPDRFSGHQFPNYSSELNVNALLLGDSALYLCASSSWTEQYFGPGTRLTVT.

This chain links TRBV6-1 with TRBJ1-2, with 8 bases fitting TRBD1. Trimming removed 3 bases from V and 4 bases from J; junction bases left unmatched: 7. The V gene's germline CDR1 is MNHNS and CDR2 SASEGT. The CDR3 has 15 residues. CDR3: CASSEGDRPIYGYTF. In DNA form, the CDR3 reads TGTGCCAGCAGTGAGGGGGACAGGCCTATCTATGGCTACACCTTC.

The V call is TRBV4-1, the J call TRBJ1-1; tentative D call: TRBD1 (5 bases). The CDR3 contains 16 residues. The germline CDR1 and CDR2 sequences are MGHRA and YSYEKL. The V gene lost 4 bases and the J gene lost 5 bases, with 20 bases spanning the gap. CDR3 protein: CASSLPIPGYGTEAFF. CDR3 DNA: TGCGCCAGCAGCCTCCCTATACCAGGGTATGGGACTGAAGCTTTCTTT.

The chain is built from TRBV4-3 and TRBJ1-2, with D maybe TRBD1 (5 bases). Germline V gene sequence: CDR1 LGHNA, CDR2 YSLEER. Trimming took 1 base from V and 5 from J, leaving 11 bases between them. The CDR3 totals 14 residues. The CDR3 region has the DNA TGCGCCAGCAGCCAAGTAGGGGCAGGGTATGGCTACACCTTC. Its protein product is CASSQVGAGYGYTF.

V and J are TRBV18 and TRBJ2-2, with a possible D match to TRBD1 (6 bases). The germline CDR1 and CDR2 sequences are KGHSH and LQKENI. V lost 1 base and J 4 bases, leaving 16 bases between the germline ends. The CDR3 loop spans 17 amino acids. In nucleotides, the CDR3 is TGTGCCAGCTCACCACGGGACACTCGGGCGGGCACCGGGGAGCTGTTTTTT. Translation: CASSPRDTRAGTGELFF.

The chain joins TRBV29-1 to TRBJ1-1; possibly TRBD1 for D (5 bases). V lost 6 bases and J lost 4, with 12 bases in between. CDR1 is SQVTM, CDR2 ANQGSEA, per germline. The CDR3 sequence is 12 residues long. As DNA, the CDR3 is TGCAGCGTGGAAACAAGGGGCACTGAAGCTTTCTTT. Translation gives CSVETRGTEAFF.

V and J are TRBV10-3 and TRBJ2-7; 10 bases are a match to TRBD1. The CDR3 has 12 residues. The germline gives CDR1 ENHRY, CDR2 SYGVKD. The V segment lost 10 bases and the J segment 3 bases; nucleotides outside the gene matches: 3. CDR3 sequence (DNA): TGTGCCACGGGACAGGGGAACTACGAGCAGTACTTC. This translates into CATGQGNYEQYF.

The gene calls are TRBV29-1 and TRBJ2-7; D perhaps matches TRBD1 (6 bases). This CDR3 has 11 residues. Germline lookup yields CDR1 SQVTM and CDR2 ANQGSEA. V was shortened by 6 bases and J by 4 bases, with 10 bases between the two germline ends. CDR3 in DNA: TGCAGCGTGGTGGACAGTTACGAGCAGTACTTC. The encoded protein is CSVVDSYEQYF.

The chain couples TRBV27 to TRBJ2-7; 11 nucleotides align to TRBD2. The CDR3 contains 13 residues. CDR1 is MNHEY, CDR2 SMNVEV, per germline (reference sequence). V lost 7 bases, J lost 3 bases, and 2 bases stayed unmatched. The CDR3 loop reads CASIGTSGYEQYF. Written as DNA, the CDR3 is TGTGCCAGCATTGGGACTAGCGGCTACGAGCAGTACTTC.

The gene calls are TRBV9 and TRBJ2-6; 7 bases are a match to TRBD2. Unmatched junction bases numbered 7, after V lost 4 bases and J lost 0 bases. From germline, CDR1 is SGDLS and CDR2 YYNGEE. CDR3 length: 17 amino acids. The CDR3 region is CASSPWGGFSGANVLTF. The DNA for the CDR3 is TGTGCCAGCAGCCCTTGGGGGGGTTTCTCTGGGGCCAACGTCCTGACTTTC. The full variable domain, its missing parts supplied by reference TRBV9 and TRBJ2-6, is DSGVTQTPKHLITATGQRVTLRCSPRSGDLSVYWYQQSLDQGLQFLIQYYNGEERAKGNILERFSAQQFPDLHSELNLSSLELGDSALYFCASSPWGGFSGANVLTFGAGSRLTVL.

The rearrangement joins TRBV25-1 to TRBJ1-2, with D perhaps TRBD1 (5 bases). Trimming left V 5 bases short and J 0 bases short, with 10 bases between. The CDR3 is made up of 14 amino acids. In germline, CDR1 is MGHDK, CDR2 SYGVNS. CDR3 in amino acids: CASSSAGSNYGYTF. The CDR3 bases are TGTGCCAGCAGTTCGGCAGGGTCTAACTATGGCTACACCTTC.

The chain couples TRBV5-6 to TRBJ1-4, with D unclear. V gave up 4 bases and J gave up 6 bases, with 4 bases separating them. Germline values: CDR1 SGHDT, CDR2 YYEEEE. This CDR3 has 11 amino acids. The CDR3 nucleotides read TGTGCCAGCAGCCTTGATGAAAAACTGTTTTTT. Translating gives CASSLDEKLFF.